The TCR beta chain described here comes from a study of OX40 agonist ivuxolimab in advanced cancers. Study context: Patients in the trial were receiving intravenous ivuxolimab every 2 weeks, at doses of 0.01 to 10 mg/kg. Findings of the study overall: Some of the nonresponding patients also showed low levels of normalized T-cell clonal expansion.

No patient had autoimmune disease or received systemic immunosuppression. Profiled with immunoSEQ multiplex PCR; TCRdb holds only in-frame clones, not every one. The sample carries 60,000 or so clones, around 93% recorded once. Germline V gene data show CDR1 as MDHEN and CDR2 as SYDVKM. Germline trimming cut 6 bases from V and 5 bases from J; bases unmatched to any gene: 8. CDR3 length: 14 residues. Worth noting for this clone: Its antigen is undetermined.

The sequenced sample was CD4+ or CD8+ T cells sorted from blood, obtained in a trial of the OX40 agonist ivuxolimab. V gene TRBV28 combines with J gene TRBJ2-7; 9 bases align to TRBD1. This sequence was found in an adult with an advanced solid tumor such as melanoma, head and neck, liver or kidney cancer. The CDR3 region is CASSPDRGLNEQYF. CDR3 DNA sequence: TGTGCCAGCAGCCCGGACAGGGGTTTAAACGAGCAGTACTTC.